A selection of T cell receptor beta chains follows, all from one sample in a study of cytomegalovirus exposure and HLA in healthy donors. Sequenced by immunoSEQ multiplex PCR; TCRdb stores in-frame clones only, minus some. The sample consists of roughly 140,000 clones, 88% of them appearing once. The sequencing input was PBMCs. These TCRs come from a woman aged 18-35 years in good health and CMV-seropositive. CDR3s include the opening cysteine and the closing phenylalanine or tryptophan. Each record gives: clone size, V gene, J gene, D gene, CDR3 protein, CDR3 DNA. D genes are given only for firm matches. Not every row has a clone size; where given, it reads once, few, many or a size class.

>-|TRBV28|TRBJ2-7|-
CASSLLGEVYEQYF
TGTGCCAGCAGCCTACTGGGGGAGGTCTACGAGCAGTACTTC
>-|TRBV5-1|TRBJ2-7|-
CASSTQASSYEQYF
TGCGCCAGCAGCACACAGGCTAGCTCCTACGAGCAGTACTTC
>-|TRBV5-8|TRBJ2-7|-
CASNPGSRLSYEQYF
TGTGCCAGCAACCCCGGCTCCAGGCTCTCCTACGAGCAGTACTTC
>-|TRBV2|TRBJ1-3|-
CASSEVGRDSGNTIYF
TGTGCCAGCAGTGAAGTAGGGCGGGACTCTGGAAACACCATATATTTT
>-|TRBV2|TRBJ2-1|TRBD2
CASSPTSGRAAEQFF
TGTGCCAGCAGCCCCACTAGCGGGAGGGCCGCTGAGCAGTTCTTC
>-|TRBV6-5|TRBJ2-7|-
CASSYPSRQEQYF
TGTGCCAGCAGTTACCCCAGCAGACAGGAGCAGTACTTC
>-|TRBV30|TRBJ2-3|TRBD2
CAWRSSGGTDTQYF
TGTGCCTGGAGATCCAGCGGGGGCACAGATACGCAGTATTTT
>once|TRBV7-3|TRBJ2-6|-
CASSFSRAGANVLTF
TGTGCCAGCAGCTTTTCCCGAGCTGGGGCCAACGTCCTGACTTTC
>few|TRBV5-1|TRBJ1-2|-
CASSYPAREVGYTF
TGCGCCAGCAGCTATCCCGCCAGGGAAGTTGGCTACACCTTC
>-|TRBV28|TRBJ1-2|-
CASSLSLADYGYTF
TGTGCCAGCAGTTTAAGCTTGGCGGACTATGGCTACACCTTC
>-|TRBV11-1|TRBJ2-5|TRBD1
CASSSGQGGTQYF
TGTGCCAGCAGCTCGGGACAGGGTGGGACCCAGTACTTC
>-|TRBV7-9|TRBJ1-1|-
CASSLDSVRVLAEAFF
TGTGCCAGCAGCTTAGATTCGGTGAGGGTACTGGCTGAAGCTTTCTTT
>few|TRBV18|TRBJ1-1|TRBD1
CASSPRDRGNTEAFF
TGTGCCAGCTCACCGCGGGACAGGGGGAACACTGAAGCTTTCTTT